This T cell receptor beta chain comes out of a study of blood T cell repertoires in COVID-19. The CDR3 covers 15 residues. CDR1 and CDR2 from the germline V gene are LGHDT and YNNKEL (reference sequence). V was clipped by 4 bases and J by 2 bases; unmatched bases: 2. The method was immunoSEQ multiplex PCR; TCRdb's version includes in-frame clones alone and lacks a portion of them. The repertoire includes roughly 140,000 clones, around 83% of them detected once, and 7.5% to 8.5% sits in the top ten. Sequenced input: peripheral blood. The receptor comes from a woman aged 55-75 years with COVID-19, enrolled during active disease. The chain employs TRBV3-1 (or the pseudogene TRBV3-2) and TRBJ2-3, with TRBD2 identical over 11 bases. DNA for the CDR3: TGTGCCAGCAGCCGGGGACTAGCGGTCACAGATACGCAGTATTTT. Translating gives CASSRGLAVTDTQYF.